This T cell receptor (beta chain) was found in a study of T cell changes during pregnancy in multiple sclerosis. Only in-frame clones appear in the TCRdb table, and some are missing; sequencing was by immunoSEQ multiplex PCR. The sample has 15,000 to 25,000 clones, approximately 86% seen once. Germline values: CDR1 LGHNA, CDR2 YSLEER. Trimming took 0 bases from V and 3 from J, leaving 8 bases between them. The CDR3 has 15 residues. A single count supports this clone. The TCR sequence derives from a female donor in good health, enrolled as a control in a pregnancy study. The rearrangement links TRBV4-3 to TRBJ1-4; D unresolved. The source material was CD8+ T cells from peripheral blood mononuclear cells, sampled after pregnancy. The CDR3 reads CASSQEREPNEKLFF. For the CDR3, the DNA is TGCGCCAGCAGCCAAGAGCGAGAACCTAATGAAAAACTGTTTTTT.